The 8 T cell receptor beta chains below all came from one sample that was sequenced in a study of blood T cell repertoires in COVID-19. The assay was immunoSEQ multiplex PCR, and TCRdb's table has in-frame clones only and misses some. This table has 250,000 to 400,000 clones, about 85% appearing once. Sequences were obtained from PBMCs or T cells enriched from blood (not recorded which). These receptors originate from a woman in her 30s who had been exposed to COVID-19.

The V gene is TRBV7-9, the J gene TRBJ1-3; D might be TRBD1 (5 bases). The CDR3 spans 16 residues. Germline loops: CDR1 SEHNR, CDR2 FQNEAQ (reference sequence). V was clipped by 1 base and J by 3 bases, with 13 bases between them. CDR3 residues: CASSLGVGGSGNTIYF. The CDR3 DNA follows: TGTGCCAGCAGCTTAGGTGTCGGGGGAAGTGGAAACACCATATATTTT. Filled out from reference TRBV7-9 and TRBJ1-3, the complete variable domain reads DTGVSQNPRHKITKRGQNVTFRCDPISEHNRLYWYRQTLGQGPEFLTYFQNEAQLEKSRLLSDRFSAERPKGSFSTLEIQRTEQGDSAMYLCASSLGVGGSGNTIYFGEGSWLTVV.

The chain employs TRBV24-1 and TRBJ2-3, with 10 positions matching TRBD2. The CDR3 runs to 19 residues. V lost 1 base and J lost 0; bases outside the gene matches: 9. Germline V lookup: CDR1 KGHDR, CDR2 SFDVKD. As DNA, the CDR3 is TGTGCCACCAGTGATTTTGACACTAGCGGGACCACTAGCACAGATACGCAGTATTTT. Protein sequence: CATSDFDTSGTTSTDTQYF.

V is TRBV4-3 and J is TRBJ1-1, with TRBD1 as a possible D gene (6 bases). Germline loops: CDR1 LGHNA, CDR2 YSLEER. There are 15 residues in the CDR3. V gave up 0 bases and J gave up 2 bases, with 10 bases separating them. The DNA for the CDR3 is TGCGCCAGCAGCCAAGACTCAGGGGCAAACACTGAAGCTTTCTTT. Translated: CASSQDSGANTEAFF.

Comment on this clone: One end of the junction does not line up with germline, which may come from a read error. The chain has TRBV11-2 and TRBJ2-3, with 7 bases aligning to TRBD1. The V gene's germline CDR1 is SGHAT and CDR2 FQNNGV. CDR3 length equals 14 residues. The CDR3 sequence: CASSLDSGTVTQYF. The CDR3 DNA follows: TGTGCCAGCAGCTTAGATTCAGGGACAGTTACGCAGTATTTT.

This clone was seen just once. The chain recombines TRBV5-5 with TRBJ1-1; 7 positions agree with TRBD1. The CDR3 covers 16 residues. Germline CDR1 reads SGHKS; CDR2 reads YYEKEE (reference sequence). The J segment lost 4 bases and the V segment lost 2 bases, leaving 11 bases of the junction unmatched. The CDR3 DNA is TGTGCCAGCAGCTTAAATCCGGCGGCAGGGGGCACTGAAGCTTTCTTT. Its protein is CASSLNPAAGGTEAFF.

This chain connects TRBV5-1 to TRBJ2-7; D remains unclear. With 0 bases removed from V and 2 bases from J, the gap between germline ends came to 12 bases. CDR1 SGHRS and CDR2 YFSETQ come from the germline V gene. This CDR3 has 15 residues. The CDR3 spells CASSLDLTLTYEQYF. The CDR3 DNA follows: TGCGCCAGCAGCTTGGATCTCACTTTAACCTACGAGCAGTACTTC.

The chain couples TRBV19 to TRBJ1-6; 8 positions agree with TRBD1. The CDR3 runs 12 residues. Germline loops: CDR1 LNHDA, CDR2 SQIVND (reference sequence). The junction had 5 bases not matched to a gene; V was cut back by 7 bases and J by 12 bases. In DNA, the CDR3 is TGTGCCAGTACCCAGGGGGCTATACCCCTCCACTTT. Translating gives CASTQGAIPLHF.

The sample holds a few counts of this clone. This rearrangement joins TRBV6-1 to TRBJ1-6; D might be TRBD1 (5 bases). V was shortened by 3 bases and J by 5 bases, with 5 bases between the two germline ends. The CDR3 consists of 13 residues. Germline-derived CDR1 and CDR2 are MNHNS and SASEGT. CDR3 loop: CASSDRDNSPLHF. CDR3 coding DNA: TGTGCCAGCAGTGACAGGGATAATTCACCCCTCCACTTT.